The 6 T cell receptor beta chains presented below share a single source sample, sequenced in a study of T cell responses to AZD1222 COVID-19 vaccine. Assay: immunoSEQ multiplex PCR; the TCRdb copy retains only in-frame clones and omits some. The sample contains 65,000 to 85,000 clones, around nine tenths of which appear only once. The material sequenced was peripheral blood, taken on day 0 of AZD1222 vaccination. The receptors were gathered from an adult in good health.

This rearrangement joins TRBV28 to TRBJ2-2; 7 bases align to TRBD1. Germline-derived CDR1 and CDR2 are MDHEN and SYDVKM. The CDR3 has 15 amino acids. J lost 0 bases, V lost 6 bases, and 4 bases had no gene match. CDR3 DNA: TGTGCCAGCAGCCGGGACAGCCCGAACACCGGGGAGCTGTTTTTT. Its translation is CASSRDSPNTGELFF.

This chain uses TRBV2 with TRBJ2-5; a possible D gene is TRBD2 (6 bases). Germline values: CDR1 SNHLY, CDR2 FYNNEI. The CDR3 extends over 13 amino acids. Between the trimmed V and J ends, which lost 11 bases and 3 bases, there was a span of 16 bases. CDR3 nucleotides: TGTGCCCGCCGCGGGGTTTCCAAAGAGACCCAGTACTTC. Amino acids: CARRGVSKETQYF.

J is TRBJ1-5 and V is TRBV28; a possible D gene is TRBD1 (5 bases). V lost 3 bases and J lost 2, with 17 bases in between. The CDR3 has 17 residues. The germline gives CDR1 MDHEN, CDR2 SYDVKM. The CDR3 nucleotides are TGTGCCAGCAGTTTGGAGCACAGGAGGAAGGGCAATCAGCCCCAGCATTTT. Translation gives CASSLEHRRKGNQPQHF.

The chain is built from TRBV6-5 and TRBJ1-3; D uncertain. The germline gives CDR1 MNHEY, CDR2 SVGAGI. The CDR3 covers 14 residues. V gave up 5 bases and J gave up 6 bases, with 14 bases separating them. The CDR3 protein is CASSRKIDENTIYF. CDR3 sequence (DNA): TGTGCCAGCAGTAGGAAAATCGATGAAAACACCATATATTTT.

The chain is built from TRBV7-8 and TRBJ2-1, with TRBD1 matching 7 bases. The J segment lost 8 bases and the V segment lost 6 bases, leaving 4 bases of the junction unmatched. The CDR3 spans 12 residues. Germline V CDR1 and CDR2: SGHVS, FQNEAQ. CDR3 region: CASRVTGDEQFF. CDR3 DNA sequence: TGTGCCAGCAGGGTAACAGGGGATGAGCAGTTCTTC.

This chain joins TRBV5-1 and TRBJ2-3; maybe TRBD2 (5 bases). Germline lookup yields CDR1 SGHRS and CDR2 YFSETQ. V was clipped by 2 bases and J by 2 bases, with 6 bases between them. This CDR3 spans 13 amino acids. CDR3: CASSFRDTDTQYF. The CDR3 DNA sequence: TGCGCCAGCAGCTTTCGGGACACAGATACGCAGTATTTT.